This T cell receptor (beta chain) was sequenced during a study of cytomegalovirus exposure and HLA in healthy donors. Overall study results and limits: It was shown in a later analysis that HLA-associated TCR beta chains were more clonally expanded than other, equally common chains. Some highly shared sequence variants likely arose as a pipeline artifact.

As concerns this clone: Its antigen is currently unknown.

V shed 2 bases and J 1 base; nucleotides not matched to a gene: 7. Looked up from germline, CDR1 is MNHNS and CDR2 is SASEGT. CDR3 length: 16 residues. The PCR was carried out with 60 Vbeta primers and 13 Jbeta primers. The method was immunoSEQ multiplex PCR; TCRdb's version includes in-frame clones alone and lacks a portion of them. The sample gives 100,000 to 150,000 clones, 15% to 20% of which show up once; roughly 3% is in the top ten. This sequence joins TRBV6-1 and TRBJ1-2, with TRBD1 matching over 7 bases. The source of this sequence is a female donor in good health and CMV-seropositive. Specimen: PBMCs. The CDR3 DNA reads TGTGCCAGCAGTGAACGAGGGGGCCCATTTAACTATGGCTACACCTTC. This encodes CASSERGGPFNYGYTF.